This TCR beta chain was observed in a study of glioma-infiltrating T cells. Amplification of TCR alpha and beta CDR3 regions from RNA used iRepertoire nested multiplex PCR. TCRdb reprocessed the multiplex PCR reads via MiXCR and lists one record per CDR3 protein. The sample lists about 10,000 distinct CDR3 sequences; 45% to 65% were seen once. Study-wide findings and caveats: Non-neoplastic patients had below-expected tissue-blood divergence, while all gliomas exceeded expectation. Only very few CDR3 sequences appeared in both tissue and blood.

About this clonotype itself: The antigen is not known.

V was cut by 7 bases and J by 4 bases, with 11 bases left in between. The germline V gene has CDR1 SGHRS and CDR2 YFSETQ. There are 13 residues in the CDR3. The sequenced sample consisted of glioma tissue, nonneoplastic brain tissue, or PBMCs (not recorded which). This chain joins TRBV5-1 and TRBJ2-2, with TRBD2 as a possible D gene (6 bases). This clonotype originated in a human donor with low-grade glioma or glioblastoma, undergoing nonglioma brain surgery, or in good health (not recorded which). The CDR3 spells CASREHSTGELFF. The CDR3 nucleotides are TGCGCCAGCCGGGAGCATAGCACCGGGGAGCTGTTTTTT.